The rows below give T cell receptor beta chains drawn from one sample of a study of early T cells in non-severe SARS-CoV-2 infection. TCRdb called the 5' RACE reads again in MiXCR, with one record for every CDR3 protein. Among 65,000 to 95,000 distinct CDR3 sequences listed, around 9.9% were seen once. Sequencing used whole blood. The source is an adult who was a healthcare worker with PCR-confirmed SARS-CoV-2 infection or an uninfected control (not recorded which). Both conserved end residues are part of each CDR3. The order of the fields is V gene, J gene, CDR3 protein.

TRBV19,TRBJ2-7,CASSTGPGYEQYF
TRBV25-1,TRBJ2-7,CASSGGRGYEQYF
TRBV28,TRBJ2-7,CASSLPGRVRYEQYF
TRBV12-3/TRBV12-4,TRBJ1-1,CASSLGFIAEAFF
TRBV27,TRBJ2-1,CASRPPSGSTYEQFF
TRBV4-1,TRBJ2-4,CASSPEGQSLAKNIQYF
TRBV11-2,TRBJ1-1,CASSLEPGMNTEAFF
TRBV28,TRBJ2-2,CASSFLGTANTGELFF
TRBV11-2,TRBJ1-5,CASSRLGRNQPQHF
TRBV7-8,TRBJ2-6,CASSSQLAGSNSGANVLTF
TRBV12-3/TRBV12-4,TRBJ1-4,CTSSLAGTEKLFF
TRBV3-1,TRBJ2-7,CASSRRMAGSYEQYF
TRBV7-9,TRBJ1-1,CASSQLRGMNTEAFF
TRBV29-1,TRBJ1-1,CSDRGAVTEAFF
TRBV7-9,TRBJ2-3,CASSEVLGTDTQYF
TRBV12-5,TRBJ2-5,CASALRGETQYF
TRBV12-3/TRBV12-4,TRBJ2-1,CASEDPRDEQFF
TRBV10-3,TRBJ1-6,CAISGTGTGESPLHF
TRBV6-1,TRBJ1-3,CASRYDASSGNTIYF
TRBV29-1,TRBJ2-1,CSGRLAGGRGYEQFF
TRBV27,TRBJ2-5,CASSPSSRPRETQYF
TRBV7-2,TRBJ2-3,CASSLNPGKTDTQYF
TRBV12-3/TRBV12-4,TRBJ2-7,CASSFRGRHIQGDEQYF
TRBV20-1,TRBJ2-1,CSPGLAGDHEQFF
TRBV7-9,TRBJ2-2,CASSIHSGRGTGELFF